This T cell receptor (beta chain) originates from a study of monozygotic twins with inflammatory bowel disease. Concerning this clonotype itself: The antigen is unknown.

cDNA was produced in eight separate reactions per sample. TCRdb reprocessed the 5' RACE reads and reports one entry per CDR3 protein, with no DNA. The ten top clones account for approximately 1.5%, within a sample of some 200,000 distinct CDR3 sequences. CDR1 and CDR2 from the germline V gene are SGHRS and YFSETQ. The CDR3 spans 15 residues. Study-wide results and caveats: By inverse Simpson index, TCRbeta diversity was lower in IBD patients than in healthy co-twins.

This sequence originates from a human donor with ulcerative colitis or Crohn's disease, or a healthy co-twin of an affected twin (not recorded which). The sample consisted of blood. This chain joins TRBV5-1 and TRBJ2-1; TCRdb's D call, TRBD1, is unchecked because there is no DNA. The CDR3 is CASSPQTGGSNEQFF.